This T cell receptor (beta chain) came from a study of T cell repertoires in cytomegalovirus infection. Notes on the study in general: Carriage of CMV together with the relevant HLA was identifiable through cumulative public TCR beta family frequency.

Germline V CDR1 and CDR2: MDHEN, SYDVKM. CDR3 length equals 17 residues. The ends lost 0 bases at V and 5 bases at J; junction bases unmatched: 7. Worth noting for this clonotype: Its antigen is unidentified.

MiXCR was run by TCRdb on the reads, yielding one entry per CDR3 protein. The table includes more than 350,000 distinct CDR3 sequences, around 32% detected once. The chain carries TRBV28 and TRBJ2-2, with 9 nucleotides matching TRBD1. The TCR sequence derives from a human donor in good health (CMV status not recorded). Some clones in this sample may be carry-over from other donors' samples. The sample comprised PBMCs. The CDR3 loop is CASSLWDRGNATGELFF. The CDR3 DNA sequence: TGTGCCAGCAGTTTATGGGACAGGGGAAATGCAACCGGGGAGCTGTTTTTT.